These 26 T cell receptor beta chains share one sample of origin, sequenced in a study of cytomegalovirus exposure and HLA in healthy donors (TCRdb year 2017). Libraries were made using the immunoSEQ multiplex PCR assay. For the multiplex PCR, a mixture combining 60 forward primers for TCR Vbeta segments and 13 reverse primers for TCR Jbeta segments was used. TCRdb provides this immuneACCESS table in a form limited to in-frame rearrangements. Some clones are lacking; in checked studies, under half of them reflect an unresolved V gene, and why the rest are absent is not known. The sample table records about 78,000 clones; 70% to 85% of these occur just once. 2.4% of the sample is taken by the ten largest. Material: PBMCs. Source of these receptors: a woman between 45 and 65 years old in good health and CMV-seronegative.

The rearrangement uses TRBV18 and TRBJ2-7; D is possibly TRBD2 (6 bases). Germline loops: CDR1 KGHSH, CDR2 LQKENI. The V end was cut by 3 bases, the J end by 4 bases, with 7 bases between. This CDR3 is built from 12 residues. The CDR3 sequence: CASSPGGYEQYV. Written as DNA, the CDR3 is TGTGCCAGCTCACCCGGGGGATACGAGCAGTACGTC.

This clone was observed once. The CDR3 loop reads CASSPLGLANQETQYF. The CDR3 DNA sequence: TGTGCCAGCTCACCGCTGGGACTAGCCAACCAAGAGACCCAGTACTTC. This chain joins TRBV18 and TRBJ2-5, with 9 bases identical to TRBD2. CDR3 size: 16 residues. Germline V lookup: CDR1 KGHSH, CDR2 LQKENI. V lost 3 bases, J lost 0 bases, and 5 bases stayed unmatched.

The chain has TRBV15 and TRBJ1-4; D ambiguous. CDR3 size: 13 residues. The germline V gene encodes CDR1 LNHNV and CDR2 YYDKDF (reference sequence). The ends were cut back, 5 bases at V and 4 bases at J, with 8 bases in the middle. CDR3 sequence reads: CATSLELNEKLFF. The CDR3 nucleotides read TGTGCCACCAGCCTCGAGCTTAATGAAAAACTGTTTTTT.

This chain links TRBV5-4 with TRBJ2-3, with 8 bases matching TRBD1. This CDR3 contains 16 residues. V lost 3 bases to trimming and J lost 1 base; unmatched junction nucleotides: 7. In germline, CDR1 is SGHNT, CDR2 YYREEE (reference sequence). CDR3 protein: CASSSHAGGGTDTQYF. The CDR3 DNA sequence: TGTGCCAGCAGCTCGCACGCAGGGGGCGGCACAGATACGCAGTATTTT.

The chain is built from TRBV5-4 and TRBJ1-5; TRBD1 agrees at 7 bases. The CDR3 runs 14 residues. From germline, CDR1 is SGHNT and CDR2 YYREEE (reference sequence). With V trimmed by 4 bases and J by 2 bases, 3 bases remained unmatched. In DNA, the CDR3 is TGTGCCAGCAGCCGACAGGGAGGCAATCAGCCCCAGCATTTT. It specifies CASSRQGGNQPQHF.

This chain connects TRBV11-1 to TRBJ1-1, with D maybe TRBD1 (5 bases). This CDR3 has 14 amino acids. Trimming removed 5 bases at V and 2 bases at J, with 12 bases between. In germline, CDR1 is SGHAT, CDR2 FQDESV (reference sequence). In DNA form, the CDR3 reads TGTGCCAGCAGCATCGACAGCTATAACACTGAAGCTTTCTTT. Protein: CASSIDSYNTEAFF.

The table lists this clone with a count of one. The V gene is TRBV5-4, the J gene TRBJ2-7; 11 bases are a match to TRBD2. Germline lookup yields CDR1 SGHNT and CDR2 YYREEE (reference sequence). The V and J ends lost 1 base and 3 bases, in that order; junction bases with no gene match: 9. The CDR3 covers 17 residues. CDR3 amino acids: CASSLRLTGLAVYEQYF. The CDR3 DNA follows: TGTGCCAGCAGCTTGCGCCTAACGGGACTAGCGGTCTACGAGCAGTACTTC.

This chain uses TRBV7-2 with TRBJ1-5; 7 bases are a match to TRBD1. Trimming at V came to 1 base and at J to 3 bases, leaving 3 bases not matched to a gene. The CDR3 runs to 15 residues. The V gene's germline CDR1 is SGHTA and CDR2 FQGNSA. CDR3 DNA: TGTGCCAGCAGCTTAGTTGGACAGGTCAATCAGCCCCAGCATTTT. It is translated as CASSLVGQVNQPQHF.

CDR3 sequence: CASSNGQGGTYEQYF. DNA for the CDR3: TGTGCCAGCAGTAACGGACAGGGAGGGACCTACGAGCAGTACTTC. J is TRBJ2-7 and V is TRBV2, with D possibly TRBD1 on 8 matching bases. The CDR3 runs to 15 residues. Germline V lookup: CDR1 SNHLY, CDR2 FYNNEI. The V end was cut by 5 bases, the J end by 2 bases, with 16 bases between.

CDR3 in amino acids: CSVTGGVVGELFF. The DNA for the CDR3 is TGCAGCGTCACAGGGGGGGTAGTCGGGGAGCTGTTTTTT. This chain joins TRBV29-1 and TRBJ2-2, with a tentative D call TRBD1 (8 bases). Germline CDR1 reads SQVTM; CDR2 reads ANQGSEA. V was cut by 6 bases and J by 7 bases, with 15 bases left in between. The CDR3 consists of 13 residues.

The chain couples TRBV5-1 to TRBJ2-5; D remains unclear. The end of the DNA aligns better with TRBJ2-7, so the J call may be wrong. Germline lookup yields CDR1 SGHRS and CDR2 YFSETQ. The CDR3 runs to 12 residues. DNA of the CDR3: TGCGCCAGCAGCTTGTCCGCCTACGAGCAGTACTTC. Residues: CASSLSAYEQYF.

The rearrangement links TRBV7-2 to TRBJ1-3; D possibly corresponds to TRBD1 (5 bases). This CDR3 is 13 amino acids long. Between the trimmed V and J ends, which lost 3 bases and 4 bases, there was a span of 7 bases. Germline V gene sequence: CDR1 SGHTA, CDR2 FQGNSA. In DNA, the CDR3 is TGTGCCAGCAGCTTTTACAGGGGAAACACCATATATTTT. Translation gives CASSFYRGNTIYF.

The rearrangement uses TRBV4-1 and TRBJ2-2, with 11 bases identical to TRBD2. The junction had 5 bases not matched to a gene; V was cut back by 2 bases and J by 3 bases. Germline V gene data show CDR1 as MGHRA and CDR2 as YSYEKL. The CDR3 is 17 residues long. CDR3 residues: CASSQIILAGDTGELFF. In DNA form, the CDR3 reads TGCGCCAGCAGCCAAATCATACTAGCGGGAGACACCGGGGAGCTGTTTTTT.

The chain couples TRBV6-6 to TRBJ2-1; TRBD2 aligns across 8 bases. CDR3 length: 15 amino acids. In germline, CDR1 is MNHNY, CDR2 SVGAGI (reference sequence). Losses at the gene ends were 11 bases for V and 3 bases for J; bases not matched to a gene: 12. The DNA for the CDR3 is TGTGCCGGCTGGGGGGGCGGGGGGAACTACAATGAGCAGTTCTTC. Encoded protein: CAGWGGGGNYNEQFF.

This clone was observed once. The CDR3 reads CASSAGSMNTEAFF. The CDR3 DNA follows: TGTGCCAGCAGTGCCGGGTCGATGAACACTGAAGCTTTCTTT. The chain carries TRBV2 and TRBJ1-1; D is undetermined. CDR3 size: 14 residues. V dropped 4 bases and J dropped 0 bases, with 9 bases sitting between them. The germline V gene encodes CDR1 SNHLY and CDR2 FYNNEI.

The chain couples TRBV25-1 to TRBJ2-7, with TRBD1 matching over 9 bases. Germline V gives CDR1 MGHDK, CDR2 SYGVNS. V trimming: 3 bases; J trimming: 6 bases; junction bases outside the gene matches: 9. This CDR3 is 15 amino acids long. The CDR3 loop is CASSDRPGQGGEQYF. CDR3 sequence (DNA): TGTGCCAGCAGTGATCGACCGGGACAGGGTGGCGAGCAGTACTTC.

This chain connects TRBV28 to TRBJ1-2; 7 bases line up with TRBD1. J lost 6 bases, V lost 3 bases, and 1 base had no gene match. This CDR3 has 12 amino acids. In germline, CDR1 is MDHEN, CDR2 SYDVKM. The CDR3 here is CASSFTGDGYTF. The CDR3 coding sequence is TGTGCCAGCAGTTTTACAGGGGATGGCTACACCTTC.

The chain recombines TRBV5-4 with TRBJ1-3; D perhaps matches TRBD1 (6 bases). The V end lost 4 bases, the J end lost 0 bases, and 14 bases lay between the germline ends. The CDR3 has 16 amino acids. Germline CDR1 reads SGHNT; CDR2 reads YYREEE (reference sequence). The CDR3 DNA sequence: TGTGCCAGCAGCCCGGACAGCAAAAGCTCTGGAAACACCATATATTTT. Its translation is CASSPDSKSSGNTIYF.

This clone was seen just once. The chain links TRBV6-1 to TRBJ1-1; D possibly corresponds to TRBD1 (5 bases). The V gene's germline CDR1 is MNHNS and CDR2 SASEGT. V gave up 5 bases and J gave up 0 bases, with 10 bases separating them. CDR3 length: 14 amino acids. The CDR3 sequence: CASSRSRVNTEAFF. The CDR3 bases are TGTGCCAGCAGTCGAAGCAGGGTGAACACTGAAGCTTTCTTT.

The CDR3 sequence is CASSYGREVTNEKLFF. CDR3 in DNA: TGTGCCAGCAGCTACGGCAGGGAGGTGACTAATGAAAAACTGTTTTTT. This chain links TRBV11-1 with TRBJ1-4; weak D call: TRBD1 (5 bases). Germline V lookup: CDR1 SGHAT, CDR2 FQDESV (reference sequence). The CDR3 consists of 16 residues. V lost 4 bases, J lost 2 bases, and 14 bases lay in between. Variable domain in full (rest from reference TRBV11-1 and TRBJ1-4): EAEVAQSPRYKITEKSQAVAFWCDPISGHATLYWYRQILGQGPELLVQFQDESVVDDSQLPKDRFSAERLKGVDSTLKIQPAELGDSAMYLCASSYGREVTNEKLFFGSGTQLSVL.

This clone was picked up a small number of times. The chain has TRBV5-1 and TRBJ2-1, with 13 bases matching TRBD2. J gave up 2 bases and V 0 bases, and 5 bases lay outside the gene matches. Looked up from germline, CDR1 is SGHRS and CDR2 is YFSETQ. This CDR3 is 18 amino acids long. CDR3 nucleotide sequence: TGCGCCAGCAGCTTGGGACTAGCGGGAGGACATACCTACAATGAGCAGTTCTTC. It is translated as CASSLGLAGGHTYNEQFF.

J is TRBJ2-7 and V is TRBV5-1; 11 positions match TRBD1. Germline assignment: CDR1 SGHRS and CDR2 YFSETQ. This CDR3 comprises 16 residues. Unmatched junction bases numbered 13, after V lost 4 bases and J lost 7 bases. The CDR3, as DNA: TGCGCCAGCAGCGGCGAAACGGACAGGGGGCGCCGGGAGCAGTACTTC. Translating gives CASSGETDRGRREQYF. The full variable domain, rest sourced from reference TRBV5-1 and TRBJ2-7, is KAGVTQTPRYLIKTRGQQVTLSCSPISGHRSVSWYQQTPGQGLQFLFEYFSETQRNKGNFPGRFSGRQFSNSRSEMNVSTLELGDSALYLCASSGETDRGRREQYFGPGTRLTVT.

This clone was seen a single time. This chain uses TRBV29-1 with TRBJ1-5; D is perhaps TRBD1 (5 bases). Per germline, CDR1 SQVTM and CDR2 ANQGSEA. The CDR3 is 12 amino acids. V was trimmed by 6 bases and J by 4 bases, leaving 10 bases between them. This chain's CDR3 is CSVGGGNQPQHF. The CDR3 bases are TGCAGCGTCGGTGGGGGGAATCAGCCCCAGCATTTT. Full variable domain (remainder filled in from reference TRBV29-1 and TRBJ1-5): SAVISQKPSRDICQRGTSLTIQCQVDSQVTMMFWYRQQPGQSLTLIATANQGSEATYESGFVIDKFPISRPNLTFSTLTVSNMSPEDSSIYLCSVGGGNQPQHFGDGTRLSIL.

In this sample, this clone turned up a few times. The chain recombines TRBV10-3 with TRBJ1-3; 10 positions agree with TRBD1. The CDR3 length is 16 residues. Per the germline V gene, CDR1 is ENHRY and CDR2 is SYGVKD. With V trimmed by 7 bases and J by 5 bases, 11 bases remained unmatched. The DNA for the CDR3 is TGTGCCATCATCGACCGGGACAGGGGTTTGCGAAACACCATATATTTT. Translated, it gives CAIIDRDRGLRNTIYF.

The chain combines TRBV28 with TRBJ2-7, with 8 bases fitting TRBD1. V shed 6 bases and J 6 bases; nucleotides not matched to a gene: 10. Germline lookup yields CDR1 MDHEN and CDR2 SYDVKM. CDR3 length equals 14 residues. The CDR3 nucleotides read TGTGCCAGCAGGGGATTCGGACAGGGCCGCGAGCAGTACTTC. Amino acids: CASRGFGQGREQYF.

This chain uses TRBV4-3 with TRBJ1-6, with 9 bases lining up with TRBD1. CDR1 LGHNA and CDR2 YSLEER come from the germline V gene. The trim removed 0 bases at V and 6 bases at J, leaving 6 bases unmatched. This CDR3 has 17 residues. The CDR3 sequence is CASSQEREGQGNSPLHF. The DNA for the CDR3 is TGCGCCAGCAGCCAAGAAAGGGAGGGACAGGGTAATTCACCCCTCCACTTT.